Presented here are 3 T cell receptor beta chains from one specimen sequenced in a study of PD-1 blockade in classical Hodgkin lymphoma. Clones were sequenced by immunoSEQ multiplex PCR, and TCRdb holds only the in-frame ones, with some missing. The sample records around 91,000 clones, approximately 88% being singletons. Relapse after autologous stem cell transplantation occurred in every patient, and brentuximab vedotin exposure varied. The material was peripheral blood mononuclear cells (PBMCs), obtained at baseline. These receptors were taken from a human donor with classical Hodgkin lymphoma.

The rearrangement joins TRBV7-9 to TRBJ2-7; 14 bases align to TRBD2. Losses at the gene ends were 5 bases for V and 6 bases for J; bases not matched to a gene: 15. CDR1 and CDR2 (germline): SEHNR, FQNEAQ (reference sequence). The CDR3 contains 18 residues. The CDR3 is CASSGSLGPTSGRGEQYF. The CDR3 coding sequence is TGTGCCAGCAGCGGGAGTTTGGGTCCGACTAGCGGGAGGGGCGAGCAGTACTTC.

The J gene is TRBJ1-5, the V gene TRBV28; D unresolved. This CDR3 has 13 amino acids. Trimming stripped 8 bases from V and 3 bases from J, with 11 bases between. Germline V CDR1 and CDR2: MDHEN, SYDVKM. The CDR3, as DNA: TGTGCCAGCGTCAGTTCCCTCAATCAGCCCCAGCATTTT. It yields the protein CASVSSLNQPQHF. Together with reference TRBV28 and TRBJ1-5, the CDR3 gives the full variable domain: DVKVTQSSRYLVKRTGEKVFLECVQDMDHENMFWYRQDPGLGLRLIYFSYDVKMKEKGDIPEGYSVSREKKERFSLILESASTNQTSMYLCASVSSLNQPQHFGDGTRLSIL.

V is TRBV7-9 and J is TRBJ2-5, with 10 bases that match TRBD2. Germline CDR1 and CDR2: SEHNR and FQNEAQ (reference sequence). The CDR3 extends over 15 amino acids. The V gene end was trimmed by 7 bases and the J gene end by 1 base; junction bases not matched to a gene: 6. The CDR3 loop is CASTGLAEFQETQYF. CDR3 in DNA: TGTGCCAGCACCGGACTAGCGGAGTTCCAAGAGACCCAGTACTTC.